Presented here are 16 T cell receptor beta chains from one specimen sequenced in a study of human T cells and chemical hapten exposure. The time point was: pre-sensitization, week 0. Treatment described: therapeutic diphenylcyclopropenone sensitization with weekly scalp DPC. MiXCR, run by TCRdb on the RACE reads, gives a single entry per CDR3 protein. The sample shows around 95,000 distinct CDR3 sequences, 10% to 11% of them seen only once. The starting material was whole blood, obtained in connection with sensitization to the hapten diphenylcyclopropenone (DPC). The receptors originated from a woman aged 55-75 years with alopecia areata. Some clones in this sample may be carry-over from other donors' samples.

This rearrangement joins TRBV10-3 to TRBJ2-3; D might be TRBD2 (6 bases). Germline-derived CDR1 and CDR2 are ENHRY and SYGVKD. Trimming cost V 0 bases and J 5 bases, with 12 bases left between them. The CDR3 is made up of 15 amino acids. The CDR3 loop reads CAISESFTGVDTQYF. The CDR3 bases are TGTGCCATCAGTGAGTCGTTCACGGGGGTAGATACGCAGTATTTT.

To note about this clonotype: One base away lies a much larger clone, so this may be a sequencing read error. The rearrangement links TRBV7-6 to TRBJ1-5; D not certain. V was shortened by 1 base and J by 4 bases, with 8 bases between the two germline ends. Germline V gives CDR1 SGHVS, CDR2 FNYEAQ. This CDR3 spans 14 amino acids. The DNA for the CDR3 is TGTGCCAGCAGCTTAGACTTGGGTAATCAGCCCCAGCATTTT. Translated, it gives CASSLDLGNQPQHF.

In its sample, this clonotype was seen many times. The chain is built from TRBV12-5 and TRBJ1-4, with a possible D match to TRBD1 (5 bases). V lost 4 bases to trimming and J lost 3 bases, with 12 bases between them. Germline CDR1 LGHNT, CDR2 FRNRAP. The CDR3 has 15 residues. The CDR3 loop is CASGYGQTPNEKLFF. In DNA, the CDR3 is TGTGCTAGTGGTTACGGACAAACTCCTAATGAAAAACTGTTTTTT.

Only a few counts were recorded for this clonotype. The chain couples TRBV18 to TRBJ1-1; a possible D gene is TRBD1 (5 bases). The CDR3 runs 13 residues. Germline loops: CDR1 KGHSH, CDR2 LQKENI. Trimming shortened V by 3 bases and J by 3 bases, and 8 bases separated the two germline ends. The CDR3 DNA reads as TGTGCCAGCTCACCCGGGGCCCACACTGAAGCTTTCTTT. This gives the protein CASSPGAHTEAFF.

This clonotype turned up a few times. J is TRBJ1-3 and V is TRBV4-1; D remains ambiguous. The CDR3 extends over 17 amino acids. V dropped 4 bases and J dropped 1 base, with 17 bases sitting between them. Germline assignment: CDR1 MGHRA and CDR2 YSYEKL. This CDR3 reads CASSRHLPPQSGNTIYF. CDR3 nucleotide sequence: TGCGCCAGCAGCCGCCATCTCCCGCCTCAATCTGGAAACACCATATATTTT.

This clonotype was observed many times. A junction boundary mismatches the germline segment, possibly from a read error. The chain uses TRBV11-2 and TRBJ2-2; either TRBD1 or TRBD2 may supply D (5 bases each). The CDR3 spans 14 residues. Per germline, CDR1 SGHAT and CDR2 FQNNGV. CDR3 sequence reads: CASSLTLGTAELFF. As DNA, the CDR3 is TGTGCCAGCAGCTTAACATTGGGGACCGCGGAGCTGTTTTTT. Based on the CDR3 plus reference TRBV11-2 and TRBJ2-2, the full variable domain is EAGVAQSPRYKIIEKRQSVAFWCNPISGHATLYWYQQILGQGPKLLIQFQNNGVVDDSQLPKDRFSAERLKGVDSTLKIQPAKLEDSAVYLCASSLTLGTAELFFGEGSRLTVL.

This clonotype was detected many times. This rearrangement joins TRBV25-1 to TRBJ2-7; the D gene is possibly TRBD1 (6 bases). The CDR3 contains 18 residues. Trimming shortened V by 5 bases and J by 4 bases, and 27 bases separated the two germline ends. Germline V lookup: CDR1 MGHDK, CDR2 SYGVNS. DNA for the CDR3: TGTGCCAGCAGTCCACTTCGGCGAGACAGGCGATTAGAGTACGAGCAGTACTTC. Translation gives CASSPLRRDRRLEYEQYF.

The V and J genes are TRBV14 and TRBJ1-2, with 11 bases aligning to TRBD1. The CDR3 is made up of 16 amino acids. Germline-derived CDR1 and CDR2 are SGHDN and FVKESK. V lost 4 bases and J lost 0; bases outside the gene matches: 4. CDR3 coding DNA: TGTGCCAGCAGCCCAATGGACAGGGGGCCTAACTATGGCTACACCTTC. Translating it yields CASSPMDRGPNYGYTF.

This clonotype has just a few counts. The V gene is TRBV7-9, the J gene TRBJ2-1, with D perhaps TRBD1 (5 bases). Trimming removed 1 base from V and 3 bases from J, with 7 bases in between. The CDR3 has 14 residues. Per the germline V gene, CDR1 is SEHNR and CDR2 is FQNEAQ (reference sequence). The CDR3 DNA reads TGTGCCAGCAGCTTAGGGGGCAACTACAATGAGCAGTTCTTC. It translates to CASSLGGNYNEQFF.

Regarding this clonotype: At one boundary the junction diverges from the germline segment, which might be a read error. V usage is TRBV19 and J usage is TRBJ1-1; 7 bases match TRBD1. Germline values: CDR1 LNHDA, CDR2 SQIVND (reference sequence). The CDR3 has 15 residues. The CDR3 region is CASKSRDTGDTEVFF. The CDR3 nucleotides read TGTGCCAGTAAAAGCCGGGACACAGGGGACACTGAAGTTTTCTTT.

This clonotype showed up just a few times. The rearrangement links TRBV6-5 to TRBJ2-7; unclear D gene. Trimming shortened V by 2 bases and J by 3 bases, and 20 bases separated the two germline ends. CDR1 is MNHEY and CDR2 is SVGAGI in the germline V gene. CDR3 length equals 17 residues. CDR3 nucleotide sequence: TGTGCCAGCAGTTACCGGCCTGTTCATGGTTCTGGCTACGAGCAGTACTTC. Its protein is CASSYRPVHGSGYEQYF.

This clonotype has ten or more counts. The V call is TRBV5-1, the J call TRBJ2-1, with D possibly TRBD2 on 6 matching bases. This CDR3 contains 12 residues. V was shortened by 3 bases and J by 8 bases, with 9 bases between the two germline ends. Per germline, CDR1 SGHRS and CDR2 YFSETQ. CDR3 sequence reads: CASSSGVDEQFF. In DNA form, the CDR3 reads TGCGCCAGCAGCTCGGGGGTGGATGAGCAGTTCTTC.

This clonotype has ten or more counts. The V call is TRBV6-2 or TRBV6-3, the J call TRBJ2-1, with D perhaps matching TRBD1 (5 bases). Germline V gene sequence: CDR1 MNHEY, CDR2 SVGEGT. V lost 4 bases, J lost 8 bases, and 9 bases lay in between. The CDR3 has 12 amino acids. CDR3 residues: CASSFTRDEQFF. Here the CDR3 DNA reads TGTGCCAGCAGTTTCACCAGGGATGAGCAGTTCTTC.

Many counts were recorded for this clonotype. The chain has TRBV14 and TRBJ2-7; 12 bases are a match to TRBD2. The CDR3 runs 20 residues. Per germline, CDR1 SGHDN and CDR2 FVKESK. Trimming cost V 0 bases and J 4 bases; bases outside gene matches: 16. CDR3 loop: CASSQDSPRSSGGAEYEQYF. In nucleotides, the CDR3 is TGTGCCAGCAGCCAAGATTCCCCCCGGTCTAGCGGGGGGGCCGAGTACGAGCAGTACTTC.

This clonotype was seen repeatedly, ten times or more. The rearrangement links TRBV6-2 or TRBV6-3 to TRBJ2-5; the D is unclear. Trimming left V 5 bases short and J 1 base short, with 11 bases between. From germline, CDR1 is MNHEY and CDR2 SVGEGT. This CDR3 region has 14 residues. As DNA, the CDR3 is TGTGCCAGCAGTGCATCCTACGCCCAAGAGACCCAGTACTTC. Encoded protein: CASSASYAQETQYF.

Ten or more counts support this clonotype. V and J are TRBV18 and TRBJ1-3; D remains ambiguous. This CDR3 has 13 residues. Looked up from germline, CDR1 is KGHSH and CDR2 is LQKENI. V lost 6 bases and J 5 bases, leaving 11 bases between the germline ends. The CDR3 nucleotides are TGTGCCAGCTCCCCCGAGCCGAGAAACACCATATATTTT. Encoded protein: CASSPEPRNTIYF.